The entry that follows covers one T cell receptor (beta chain) sequence. The source of the sample is a study of blood T cell repertoires in COVID-19. Study at large: The study drew acute and convalescent COVID-19 samples from the United States, Italy and Spain. Sources were T cells, B-cell-depleted T cells, or PBMCs; the material itself was cDNA or gDNA.

Germline-derived CDR1 and CDR2 are SGHRS and YFSETQ. The CDR3 loop spans 15 amino acids. V was pared by 4 bases and J by 6 bases, with 12 bases of the junction left unmatched. The table came from immunoSEQ multiplex PCR; TCRdb's copy has only in-frame clones and leaves some out. The sample consists of some 74,000 clones, 75% to 90% of them appearing once. The V gene is TRBV5-1, the J gene TRBJ2-7; TRBD1 agrees at 8 bases. Sequenced material: peripheral blood. This sequence was found in a woman older than 75 with acute or convalescent COVID-19. This CDR3 is CASSTRTDRGGEQYF. The CDR3 DNA reads as TGCGCCAGCAGCACACGGACCGACAGGGGAGGCGAGCAGTACTTC. Supplemented by reference TRBV5-1 and TRBJ2-7, the full variable domain reads KAGVTQTPRYLIKTRGQQVTLSCSPISGHRSVSWYQQTPGQGLQFLFEYFSETQRNKGNFPGRFSGRQFSNSRSEMNVSTLELGDSALYLCASSTRTDRGGEQYFGPGTRLTVT.